This TCR beta chain was sequenced during a study of tissue T cells after allogeneic stem cell transplantation. Regarding this clone: Its antigen is still unknown. Mouse names are used for the genes. The missing CDR3 end, 1 residue past where the read stops, is filled in from the germline J gene.

Regarding the study as a whole: Some tissue clones might be persisting host cells; their alloreactivity or antigen specificity was not determined. Only a limited share of tissue TCRs appeared in blood or spleen.

The CDR3 loop spans 14 amino acids. Time point: mouse harvest day 14 after allogeneic transplant. The graft held 10^6 splenic CD5+ T cells and 10^7 T-cell-depleted bone marrow cells. TCRdb keeps only in-frame clones here, not all; method: immunoSEQ multiplex PCR. The sample includes 4,500 to 5,000 clones, approximately 31% of them seen just once. This receptor was identified in a female BALB/c mouse given C57BL/6 T cells with graft-versus-host disease after an allogeneic hematopoietic cell transplant. The genes are TRBV22 and TRBJ1-4. TRBV22 is reported as a pseudogene. The sample comprised skin. The CDR3 DNA, read in part, is TGTGCCAGCAGTTGGAGGGGCCCCAACGAAAGATTATTT. This encodes CASSWRGPNERLF. The full CDR3 protein reads CASSWRGPNERLFF.